The present entry profiles one T cell receptor (beta chain) with its context. This record belongs to a study of CD8+ T cells in alopecia areata. Reverse transcribed after extraction, RNA yielded cDNA as the sequencing template. Profiling relied on immunoSEQ multiplex PCR, and the TCRdb table lists in-frame clones only, not all of them. The data show 80,000 to 100,000 clones, about 45% seen once. The origin of this receptor is a human donor with alopecia areata. Sequencing was carried out using CD4+ T cells sorted from blood.

The DNA for the CDR3 is TGCAGCGTTGAACCAGGGGTCGGGAAGACCCAGTACTTC. Protein: CSVEPGVGKTQYF. The chain has TRBV29-1 and TRBJ2-5, with D maybe TRBD1 (6 bases). Trimming removed 2 bases from V and 6 bases from J, with 13 bases in between. The CDR3 runs to 13 residues. Germline V gene lookup returns CDR1 SQVTM and CDR2 ANQGSEA.